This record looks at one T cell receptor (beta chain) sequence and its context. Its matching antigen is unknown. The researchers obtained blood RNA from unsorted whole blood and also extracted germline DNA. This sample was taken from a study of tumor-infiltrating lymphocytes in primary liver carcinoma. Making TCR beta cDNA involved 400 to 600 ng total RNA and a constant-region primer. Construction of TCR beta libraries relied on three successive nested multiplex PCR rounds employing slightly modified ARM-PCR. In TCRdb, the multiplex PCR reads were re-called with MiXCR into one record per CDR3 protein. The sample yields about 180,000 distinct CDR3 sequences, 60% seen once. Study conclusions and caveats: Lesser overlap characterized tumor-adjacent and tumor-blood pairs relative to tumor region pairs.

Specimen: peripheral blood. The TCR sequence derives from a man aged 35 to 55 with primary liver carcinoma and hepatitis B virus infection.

The CDR3 DNA follows: TGTGCCAGCAGCCAAGACCGGGTCAGGGCCTACGAGCAGTACTTC. Residues: CASSQDRVRAYEQYF. The chain combines TRBV14 with TRBJ2-7, with D maybe TRBD1 (5 bases). CDR3 size: 15 residues. Germline V gene lookup returns CDR1 SGHDN and CDR2 FVKESK. V dropped 0 bases and J dropped 2 bases, with 11 bases sitting between them. The whole variable domain, filled in from reference TRBV14 and TRBJ2-7, reads EAGVTQFPSHSVIEKGQTVTLRCDPISGHDNLYWYRRVMGKEIKFLLHFVKESKQDESGMPNNRFLAERTGGTYSTLKVQPAELEDSGVYFCASSQDRVRAYEQYFGPGTRLTVT.